This T cell receptor beta chain was retrieved from a study of T-cell memory formation after mild COVID-19. CDR1 and CDR2 (germline): MGHRA, YSYEKL. The CDR3 spans 17 residues. V dropped 4 bases and J dropped 9; count of bases not matched to a gene: 14. Via MiXCR, TCRdb re-called the 5' RACE reads, giving one row per CDR3 protein. The sample contains 90,000 to 120,000 distinct CDR3 sequences, approximately 14% of which appear only once. In regard to this clonotype: Its antigen is unknown.

Study-level points and caveats: Clonal second-wave expansions that peaked on day 37 had unconfirmed SARS-CoV-2 specificity.

Material for sequencing was PBMCs or a T cell subset sorted from them (not recorded which). The sequence derives from a young man who had mild COVID-19 (a few samples of this study predate the infection). Cell type and time point are not known. This chain uses TRBV4-1 with TRBJ2-1; 11 positions match TRBD2. CDR3 nucleotides: TGCGCCAGCAGCCTACACCTTGGGGTAGCGGGGGGGGCTGAGCAGTTCTTC. This sequence encodes CASSLHLGVAGGAEQFF.